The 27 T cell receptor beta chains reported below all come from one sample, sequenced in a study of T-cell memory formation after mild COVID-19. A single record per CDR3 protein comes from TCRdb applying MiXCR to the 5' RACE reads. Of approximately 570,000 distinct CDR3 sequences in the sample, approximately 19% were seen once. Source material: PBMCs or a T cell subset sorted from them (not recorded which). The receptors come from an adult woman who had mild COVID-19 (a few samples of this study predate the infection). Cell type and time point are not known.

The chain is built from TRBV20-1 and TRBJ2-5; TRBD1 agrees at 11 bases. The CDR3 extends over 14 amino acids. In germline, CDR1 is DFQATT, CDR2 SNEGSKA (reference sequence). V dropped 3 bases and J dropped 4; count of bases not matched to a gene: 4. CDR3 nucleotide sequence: TGCAGTGCTAGTGGACAGGGGGCTGCAGAGACCCAGTACTTC. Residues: CSASGQGAAETQYF.

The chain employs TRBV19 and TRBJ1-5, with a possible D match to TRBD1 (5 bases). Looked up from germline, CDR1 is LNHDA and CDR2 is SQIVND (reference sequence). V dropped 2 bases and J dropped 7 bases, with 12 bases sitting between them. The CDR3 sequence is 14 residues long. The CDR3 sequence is CASSIQGHGQPQHF. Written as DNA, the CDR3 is TGTGCCAGTAGTATACAGGGCCATGGGCAGCCCCAGCATTTT.

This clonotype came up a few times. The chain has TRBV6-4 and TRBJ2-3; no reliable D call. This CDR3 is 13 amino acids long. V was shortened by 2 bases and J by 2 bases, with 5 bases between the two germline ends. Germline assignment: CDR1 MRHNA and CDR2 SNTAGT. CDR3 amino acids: CASSDGNTDTQYF. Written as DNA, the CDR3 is TGTGCCAGCAGTGACGGGAACACAGATACGCAGTATTTT.

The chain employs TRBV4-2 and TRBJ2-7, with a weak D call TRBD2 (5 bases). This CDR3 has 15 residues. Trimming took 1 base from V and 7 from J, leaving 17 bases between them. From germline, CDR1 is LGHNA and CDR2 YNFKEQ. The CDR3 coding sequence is TGTGCCAGCAGCCAAGTTGGATCCCGACTATTAGAGCAGTACTTC. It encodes CASSQVGSRLLEQYF.

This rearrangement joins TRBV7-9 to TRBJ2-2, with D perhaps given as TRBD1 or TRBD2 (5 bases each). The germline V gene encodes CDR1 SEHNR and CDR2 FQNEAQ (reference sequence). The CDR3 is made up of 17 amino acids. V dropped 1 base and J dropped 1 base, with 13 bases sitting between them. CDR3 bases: TGTGCCAGCAGCTTAGGAGTGGGACGGAGGAACACCGGGGAGCTGTTTTTT. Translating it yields CASSLGVGRRNTGELFF.

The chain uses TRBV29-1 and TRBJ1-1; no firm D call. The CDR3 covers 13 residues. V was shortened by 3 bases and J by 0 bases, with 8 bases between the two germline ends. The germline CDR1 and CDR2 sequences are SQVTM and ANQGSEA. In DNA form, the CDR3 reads TGCAGCGTTGAGACACTAATGAACACTGAAGCTTTCTTT. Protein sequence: CSVETLMNTEAFF.

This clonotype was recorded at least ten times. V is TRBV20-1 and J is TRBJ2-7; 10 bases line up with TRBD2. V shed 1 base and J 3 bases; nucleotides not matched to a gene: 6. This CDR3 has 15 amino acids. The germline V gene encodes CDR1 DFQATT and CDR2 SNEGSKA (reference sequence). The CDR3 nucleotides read TGCAGTGCTAGAGGTGGTCTAGCGGGAGTCTACGAGCAGTACTTC. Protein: CSARGGLAGVYEQYF.

CDR3 coding DNA: TGTGCCAGCAAGGAAACAGGGTACTATGGCTACACCTTC. Protein product: CASKETGYYGYTF. The rearrangement links TRBV6-5 to TRBJ1-2; TRBD1 might be the D (6 bases). V lost 7 bases and J lost 3, with 12 bases in between. This CDR3 is 13 amino acids long. From germline, CDR1 is MNHEY and CDR2 SVGAGI.

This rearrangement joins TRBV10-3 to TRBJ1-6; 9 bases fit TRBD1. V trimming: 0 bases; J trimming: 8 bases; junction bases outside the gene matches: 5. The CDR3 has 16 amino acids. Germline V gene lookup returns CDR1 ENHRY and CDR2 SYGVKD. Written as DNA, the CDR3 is TGTGCCATCAGTGAGTCCCGACAGGGGGGGGATTCACCCCTCCACTTT. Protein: CAISESRQGGDSPLHF.

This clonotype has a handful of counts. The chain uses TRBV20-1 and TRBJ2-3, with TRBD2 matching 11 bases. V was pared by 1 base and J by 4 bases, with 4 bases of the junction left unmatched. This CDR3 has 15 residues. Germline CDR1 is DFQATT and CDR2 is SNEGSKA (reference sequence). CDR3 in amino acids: CSARVSGRAPDTQYF. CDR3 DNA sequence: TGCAGTGCTAGAGTTAGCGGGAGGGCCCCAGATACGCAGTATTTT.

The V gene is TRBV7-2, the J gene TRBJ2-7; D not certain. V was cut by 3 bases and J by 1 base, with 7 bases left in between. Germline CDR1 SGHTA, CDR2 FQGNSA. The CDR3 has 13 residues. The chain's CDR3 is CASSFTSSYEQYV. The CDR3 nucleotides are TGTGCCAGCAGCTTTACCTCATCCTACGAGCAGTACGTC.

The CDR3 DNA reads TGTGCCAGCAGCCGGACAGGTTTTTTCTATGGCTACACCTTC. Translated: CASSRTGFFYGYTF. The V gene is TRBV6-2 or TRBV6-3, the J gene TRBJ1-2; 7 bases align to TRBD1. The CDR3 runs 14 residues. Losses at the gene ends were 6 bases for V and 4 bases for J; bases not matched to a gene: 8. CDR1 is MNHEY and CDR2 is SVGEGT in the germline V gene.

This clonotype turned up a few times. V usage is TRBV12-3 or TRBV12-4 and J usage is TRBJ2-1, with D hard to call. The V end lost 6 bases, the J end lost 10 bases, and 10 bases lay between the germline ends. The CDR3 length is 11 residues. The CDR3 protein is CASRIGSEQFF. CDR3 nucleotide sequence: TGTGCCAGCAGAATAGGATCAGAGCAGTTCTTC.

The CDR3 DNA is TGCAGCGTTGGGGGTTTTAACTCGAACACTGAAGCTTTCTTT. Translated, it gives CSVGGFNSNTEAFF. The rearrangement joins TRBV29-1 to TRBJ1-1; D gene unclear. Germline CDR1 SQVTM, CDR2 ANQGSEA. The CDR3 loop spans 14 amino acids. V gave up 4 bases and J gave up 1 base, with 13 bases separating them.

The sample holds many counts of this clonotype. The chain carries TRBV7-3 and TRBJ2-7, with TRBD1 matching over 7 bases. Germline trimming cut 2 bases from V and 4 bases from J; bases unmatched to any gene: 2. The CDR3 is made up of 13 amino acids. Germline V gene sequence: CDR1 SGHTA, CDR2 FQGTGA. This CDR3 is CASSLEGAYEQYF. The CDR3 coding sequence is TGTGCCAGCAGCTTAGAGGGGGCTTACGAGCAGTACTTC.

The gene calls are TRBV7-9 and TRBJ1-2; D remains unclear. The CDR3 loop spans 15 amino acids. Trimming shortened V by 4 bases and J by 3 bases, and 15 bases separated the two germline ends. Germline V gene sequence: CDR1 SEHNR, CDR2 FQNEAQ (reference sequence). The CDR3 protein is CASSYEGSSYYGYTF. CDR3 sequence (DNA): TGTGCCAGCAGCTACGAGGGAAGCTCCTACTATGGCTACACCTTC.

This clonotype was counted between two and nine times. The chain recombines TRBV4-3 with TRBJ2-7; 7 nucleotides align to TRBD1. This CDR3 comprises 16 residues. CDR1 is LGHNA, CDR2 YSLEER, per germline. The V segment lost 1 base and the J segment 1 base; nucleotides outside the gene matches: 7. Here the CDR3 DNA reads TGCGCCAGCAGCCAAGTAACCCCCAGGGGGTCCTACGAGCAGTACTTC. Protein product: CASSQVTPRGSYEQYF.

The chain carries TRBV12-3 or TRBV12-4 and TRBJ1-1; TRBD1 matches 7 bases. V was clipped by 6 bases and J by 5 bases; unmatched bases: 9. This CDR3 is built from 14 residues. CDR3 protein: CASRMTGIGTEAFF. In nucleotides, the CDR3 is TGTGCCAGCAGAATGACAGGGATTGGTACTGAAGCTTTCTTT.

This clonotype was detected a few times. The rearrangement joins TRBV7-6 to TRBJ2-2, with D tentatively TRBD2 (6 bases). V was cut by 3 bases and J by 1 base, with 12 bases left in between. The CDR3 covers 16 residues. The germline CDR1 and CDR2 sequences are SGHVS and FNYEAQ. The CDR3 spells CASSLEGPLNTGELFF. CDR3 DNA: TGTGCCAGCAGCTTGGAGGGACCGCTGAACACCGGGGAGCTGTTTTTT.

The CDR3 loop reads CASLGTSGSGSRNEQFF. The CDR3, as DNA: TGCGCCAGTCTAGGGACTAGCGGGAGCGGGTCCCGCAATGAGCAGTTCTTC. The chain joins TRBV5-1 to TRBJ2-1; 14 bases are shared with TRBD2. CDR1 is SGHRS and CDR2 is YFSETQ in the germline V gene. The J segment lost 6 bases and the V segment lost 8 bases, leaving 13 bases of the junction unmatched. This CDR3 is 17 amino acids long.

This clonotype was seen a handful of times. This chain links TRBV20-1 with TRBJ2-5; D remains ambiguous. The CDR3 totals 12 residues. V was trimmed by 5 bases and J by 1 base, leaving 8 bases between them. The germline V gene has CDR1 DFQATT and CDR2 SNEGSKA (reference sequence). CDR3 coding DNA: TGCAGTGCTTCCCTGGGCCAAGAGACCCAGTACTTC. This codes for CSASLGQETQYF.

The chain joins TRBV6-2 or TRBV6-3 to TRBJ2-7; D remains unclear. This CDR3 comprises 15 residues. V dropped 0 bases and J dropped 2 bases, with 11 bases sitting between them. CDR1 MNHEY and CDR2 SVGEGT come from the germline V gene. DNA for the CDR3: TGTGCCAGCAGTTACTCCGTCAAGAGTGCCTACGAGCAGTACTTC. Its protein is CASSYSVKSAYEQYF.

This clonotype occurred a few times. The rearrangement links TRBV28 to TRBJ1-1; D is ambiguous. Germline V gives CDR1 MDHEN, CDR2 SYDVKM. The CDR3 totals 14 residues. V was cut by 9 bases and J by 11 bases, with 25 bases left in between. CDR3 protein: CASQGRAGQEWAFF. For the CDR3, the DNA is TGTGCCAGTCAAGGTCGGGCAGGCCAAGAATGGGCTTTCTTT.

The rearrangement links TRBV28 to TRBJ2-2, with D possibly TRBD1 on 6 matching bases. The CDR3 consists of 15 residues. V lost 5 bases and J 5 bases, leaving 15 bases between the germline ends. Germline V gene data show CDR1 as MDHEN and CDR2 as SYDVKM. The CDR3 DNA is TGTGCCAGCAGTCTCCTTGGGGGCGCAACCGGGGAGCTGTTTTTT. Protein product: CASSLLGGATGELFF.

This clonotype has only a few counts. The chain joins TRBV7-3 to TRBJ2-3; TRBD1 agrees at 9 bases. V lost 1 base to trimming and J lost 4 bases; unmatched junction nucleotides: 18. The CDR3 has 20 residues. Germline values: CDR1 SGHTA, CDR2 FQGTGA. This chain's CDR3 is CASSLKAPSLRDRDADTQYF. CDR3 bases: TGTGCCAGCAGCTTAAAGGCCCCTAGTCTACGGGACAGGGACGCAGATACGCAGTATTTT.

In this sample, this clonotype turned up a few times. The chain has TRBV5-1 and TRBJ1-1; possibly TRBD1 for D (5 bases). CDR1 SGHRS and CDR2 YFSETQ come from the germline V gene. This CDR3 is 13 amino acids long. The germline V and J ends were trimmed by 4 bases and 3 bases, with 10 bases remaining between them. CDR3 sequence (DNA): TGCGCCAGCAGCGATCGACAGCACACTGAAGCTTTCTTT. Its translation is CASSDRQHTEAFF.

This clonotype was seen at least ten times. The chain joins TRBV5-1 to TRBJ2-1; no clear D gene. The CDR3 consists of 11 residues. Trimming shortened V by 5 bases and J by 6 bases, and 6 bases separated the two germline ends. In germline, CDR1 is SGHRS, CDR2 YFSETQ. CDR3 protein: CASRLTNEQFF. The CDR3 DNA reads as TGCGCCAGCAGGCTTACCAATGAGCAGTTCTTC.